This T cell receptor beta chain derives from a study of T cell repertoires in cytomegalovirus infection. One entry per CDR3 protein results from TCRdb running MiXCR on the reads. This sample has hundreds of thousands of distinct CDR3 sequences, with about 33% found just once. This clonotype is a singleton in its sample. Antigen: not known. The germline gives CDR1 LGHNA, CDR2 YSLEER. This CDR3 spans 15 amino acids. V was clipped by 3 bases and J by 4 bases; unmatched bases: 5. The starting material was cultured PBMCs, obtained from culture after CMV antigen stimulation. The TCR sequence derives from a human donor in good health (CMV status not recorded). Some clones in this sample may be carry-over from other donors' samples. The chain joins TRBV4-3 to TRBJ2-5; 10 bases match TRBD1. Written as DNA, the CDR3 is TGCGCCAGCAGCCAGGCGACAGGGGGCGGAGAGACCCAGTACTTC. Its translation: CASSQATGGGETQYF.